This TCR beta chain was found in a study of regulatory T cells in long-lasting Graves disease. This clonotype was seen repeatedly, ten times or more. As for time point: persistent/refractory GD, antithyroid drugs over 5 years with positive TRAb. The authors made the TCR library using RNA they extracted from PBMCs. From an endocrinology department in Xi'an, China, came the patients. Arm-PCR with iRepertoire HTBI primers amplified the CDR3 regions for these TCR beta libraries. TCRdb re-called the multiplex PCR reads with MiXCR, one entry per CDR3 protein. The table shows under 500,000 distinct CDR3 sequences, with less than 25% occurring only once. This clonotype originated in a female donor with Graves disease. The starting material was peripheral blood mononuclear cells (PBMCs), obtained when the disease was refractory, from a patient treated with antithyroid drugs.

As DNA, the CDR3 is TGTGCCAGCAGCCCACAGGGACAGCAAGAGACCCAGTACTTC. Amino acid sequence: CASSPQGQQETQYF. This sequence joins TRBV7-9 and TRBJ2-5, with TRBD1 matching 7 bases. The J segment lost 2 bases and the V segment lost 5 bases, leaving 5 bases of the junction unmatched. This CDR3 spans 14 amino acids. In germline, CDR1 is SEHNR, CDR2 FQNEAQ (reference sequence).